The 14 T cell receptor beta chains below were found in one sample sequenced in a study of stem cell transplantation in POMP-related autoinflammatory disease. Profiled with immunoSEQ multiplex PCR; TCRdb holds only in-frame clones, not every one. The table has tens of thousands of clones, approximately 78% seen once; the top ten hold approximately 2.4%. Source: CD4+ T cells from PBMCs, taken before stem cell transplantation. The origin of the receptors is a human donor with POMP-related autoinflammation and immune dysregulation (PRAID).

The table lists this clone with a count of one. The rearrangement links TRBV6-5 to TRBJ2-6, with no clear D. This CDR3 region has 15 residues. V was trimmed by 4 bases and J by 0 bases, leaving 7 bases between them. CDR1 is MNHEY, CDR2 SVGAGI, per germline. The CDR3 DNA reads TGTGCCAGCAGTTCTACTTTCTCTGGGGCCAACGTCCTGACTTTC. This codes for CASSSTFSGANVLTF.

The rearrangement links TRBV20-1 to TRBJ2-1; D not certain. The CDR3 has 11 amino acids. Germline V gene data show CDR1 as DFQATT and CDR2 as SNEGSKA (reference sequence). Trimming left V 6 bases short and J 7 bases short, with 10 bases between. The DNA for the CDR3 is TGCAGTGCCCCAGCTCATAATGAGCAGTTCTTC. Translating gives CSAPAHNEQFF.

This chain connects TRBV9 to TRBJ2-3, with TRBD2 matching 12 bases. The junction had 6 bases not matched to a gene; V was cut back by 4 bases and J by 3 bases. The length of the CDR3 is 16 residues. CDR1 is SGDLS and CDR2 is YYNGEE in the germline V gene. The CDR3 nucleotides read TGTGCCAGCAGCTTGACTAGCGGGAGTGCGACAGATACGCAGTATTTT. It encodes CASSLTSGSATDTQYF.

The chain has TRBV7-2 and TRBJ1-5, with D possibly being TRBD1 (6 bases). The CDR3 has 14 amino acids. Looked up from germline, CDR1 is SGHTA and CDR2 is FQGNSA. V shed 3 bases and J shed 7 bases, with 13 bases lying between them. The CDR3 region is CASSFGGGLQPQHF. CDR3 in DNA: TGTGCCAGCAGCTTTGGGGGGGGGCTGCAGCCCCAGCATTTT.

V usage is TRBV2 and J usage is TRBJ2-2; D is unclear. Per the germline V gene, CDR1 is SNHLY and CDR2 is FYNNEI. V lost 2 bases and J 1 base, leaving 5 bases between the germline ends. The CDR3 is made up of 14 amino acids. The CDR3 nucleotides read TGTGCCAGCAGTGAACGGTTGAACACCGGGGAGCTGTTTTTT. Translation: CASSERLNTGELFF.

CDR3 in DNA: TGCAGTGCTAGTCTCGGCTACACCTTC. Translating gives CSASLGYTF. The chain carries TRBV20-1 and TRBJ1-2; D uncertain. Trimming took off 3 bases at V and 8 bases at J, with 4 bases between the two ends. The CDR3 is made up of 9 amino acids. Germline CDR1 is DFQATT and CDR2 is SNEGSKA (reference sequence).

The chain has TRBV18 and TRBJ2-2; tentatively, D is TRBD2 (6 bases). This CDR3 is built from 16 residues. Germline V gene sequence: CDR1 KGHSH, CDR2 LQKENI. Deletions cut 2 bases from V and 1 base from J, with 11 bases between. CDR3 amino acids: CASSPKIGGNTGELFF. Written as DNA, the CDR3 is TGTGCCAGCTCACCAAAAATCGGGGGGAACACCGGGGAGCTGTTTTTT.

This chain joins TRBV5-6 and TRBJ1-2; D ambiguous. This CDR3 region has 14 residues. The V end lost 5 bases, the J end lost 1 base, and 12 bases lay between the germline ends. Germline lookup yields CDR1 SGHDT and CDR2 YYEEEE. The CDR3 region has the DNA TGTGCCAGCAGAAGACCGAGCCTTAACTATGGCTACACCTTC. Translation gives CASRRPSLNYGYTF.

The table lists this clone with a few counts. The rearrangement links TRBV5-8 to TRBJ1-1, with TRBD1 identical over 7 bases. The CDR3 spans 12 residues. V shed 5 bases, J shed 5 bases, and the junction held 3 bases outside the gene matches. From germline, CDR1 is SGHTS and CDR2 YDEGEE. CDR3 nucleotides: TGTGCCAGCAGTTACAGGGGTACTGAAGCTTTCTTT. Translation gives CASSYRGTEAFF. Full variable domain (remainder filled in from reference TRBV5-8 and TRBJ1-1): EAGVTQSPTHLIKTRGQQATLRCSPISGHTSVYWYQQALGLGLQFLLWYDEGEERNRGNFPPRFSGRQFPNYSSELNVNALELEDSALYLCASSYRGTEAFFGQGTRLTVV.

The rearrangement uses TRBV23-1 and TRBJ1-1; D uncertain. TRBV23-1 is marked as an open reading frame, function uncertain. Trimming pared 4 bases from V and 7 bases from J, leaving 13 bases between. The CDR3 length is 13 residues. CDR3 in amino acids: CASSRPRRLEAFF. CDR3 nucleotide sequence: TGCGCCAGCAGTCGACCTCGGAGACTTGAAGCTTTCTTT.

This clone was counted only a few times. At the DNA level, this CDR3 is encoded by other sequences in the same sample as well. This chain connects TRBV27 to TRBJ1-5; 10 bases fit TRBD1. Germline V gene sequence: CDR1 MNHEY, CDR2 SMNVEV (reference sequence). This CDR3 spans 14 amino acids. The junction had 6 bases not matched to a gene; V was cut back by 6 bases and J by 7 bases. The CDR3 coding sequence is TGTGCCAGCAGCAGGACAGGGGGGATCCAGCCCCAGCATTTT. The encoded protein is CASSRTGGIQPQHF.

This chain links TRBV4-1 with TRBJ2-3; 14 positions agree with TRBD2. The ends lost 4 bases at V and 4 bases at J; junction bases unmatched: 7. Per germline, CDR1 MGHRA and CDR2 YSYEKL. The CDR3 sequence is 17 residues long. This chain's CDR3 is CASSRPQGLAGADTQYF. The CDR3 region has the DNA TGCGCCAGCAGCCGACCTCAGGGACTAGCGGGAGCAGATACGCAGTATTTT.

The chain couples TRBV5-1 to TRBJ2-3; D uncertain. Trimming left V 6 bases short and J 2 bases short, with 13 bases between. The CDR3 has 14 residues. Looked up from germline, CDR1 is SGHRS and CDR2 is YFSETQ. CDR3 in amino acids: CASNRGASTDTQYF. The CDR3 DNA is TGCGCCAGCAATCGCGGCGCGTCCACAGATACGCAGTATTTT.

The genes are TRBV7-2 and TRBJ2-1; TRBD2 is a possible D gene (5 bases). This CDR3 comprises 15 residues. CDR1 and CDR2 from the germline V gene are SGHTA and FQGNSA. The V and J ends lost 3 bases and 0 bases respectively, with 9 bases between them. CDR3 nucleotides: TGTGCCAGCAGCTTTGGAGGCAGCTCCTACAATGAGCAGTTCTTC. Amino acid sequence: CASSFGGSSYNEQFF. The full variable domain, in which reference TRBV7-2 and TRBJ2-1 provide the parts outside the CDR3, is GAGVSQSPSNKVTEKGKDVELRCDPISGHTALYWYRQSLGQGLEFLIYFQGNSAPDKSGLPSDRFSAERTGGSVSTLTIQRTQQEDSAVYLCASSFGGSSYNEQFFGPGTRLTVL.